This paragraph reports one T cell receptor beta chain. Its antigen is not known. Per germline, CDR1 SGHRS and CDR2 YFSETQ. Trimming took off 0 bases at V and 8 bases at J, with 8 bases between the two ends. This CDR3 has 12 amino acids. This entry is derived from a study of cytomegalovirus exposure and HLA in healthy donors. Study-level results: When analyzed later, the rates of TCR association showed variation by HLA locus, with DRB1 the most and HLA-C the fewest. TCR beta chain V- and J-gene trimming was linked, in a later analysis, to a missense variant in DCLRE1C.

The PCR used 60 Vbeta and 13 Jbeta primers. Here immunoSEQ multiplex PCR was the method, and the copy in TCRdb shows in-frame clones only, minus some. The sample has roughly 130,000 clones; approximately 80% are singletons. Sequencing used PBMCs. This clonotype was obtained from a boy younger than 10 in good health and CMV-seronegative. The chain recombines TRBV5-1 with TRBJ1-1; D is perhaps TRBD1 (5 bases). This CDR3 is CASSLERQEAFF. The CDR3 DNA is TGCGCCAGCAGCTTGGAGAGACAGGAAGCTTTCTTT.